The 29 T cell receptor beta chains listed next were all sequenced from one sample in a study of early T cells in non-severe SARS-CoV-2 infection. TCRdb re-called the 5' RACE reads through MiXCR, storing one row per CDR3 protein. The profile shows 30,000 or so distinct CDR3 sequences, 3.9% of them singletons. Material for sequencing was whole blood. These receptors all stem from an adult who was a healthcare worker with PCR-confirmed SARS-CoV-2 infection or an uninfected control (not recorded which).

The table lists this clonotype with many counts. The rearrangement uses TRBV5-1 and TRBJ2-5; D might be TRBD1 (5 bases). This CDR3 is built from 17 residues. V was clipped by 1 base and J by 0 bases, with 16 bases between them. Germline CDR1 is SGHRS and CDR2 is YFSETQ. Here the CDR3 DNA reads TGCGCCAGCAGCTTGTCAGGGCGGAGATCGTACCAAGAGACCCAGTACTTC. This encodes CASSLSGRRSYQETQYF.

This clonotype was recorded many times. V usage is TRBV4-3 and J usage is TRBJ1-6, with TRBD1 matching 8 bases. This CDR3 region has 15 residues. Germline CDR1 LGHNA, CDR2 YSLEER. The V gene end was trimmed by 4 bases and the J gene end by 9 bases; junction bases not matched to a gene: 8. The CDR3 DNA is TGCGCCAGCAGCCTGGGAACAGGGGGGGCTTCACCCCTCCACTTT. Protein product: CASSLGTGGASPLHF.

This rearrangement joins TRBV6-2 or TRBV6-3 to TRBJ1-1; no clear D gene. This CDR3 has 13 amino acids. With 10 bases removed from V and 0 bases from J, the gap between germline ends came to 12 bases. Germline CDR1 reads MNHEY; CDR2 reads SVGEGT. CDR3 amino acids: CAITGRMNTEAFF. The CDR3 nucleotides are TGTGCCATCACGGGCAGAATGAACACTGAAGCTTTCTTT.

This clonotype was detected a few times. The genes are TRBV24-1 and TRBJ2-1; maybe TRBD2 (5 bases). Germline assignment: CDR1 KGHDR and CDR2 SFDVKD. The ends were cut back, 5 bases at V and 3 bases at J, with 10 bases in the middle. This CDR3 is built from 14 residues. CDR3 in amino acids: CATSGRGSYNEQFF. In nucleotides, the CDR3 is TGTGCCACCAGTGGCCGGGGTAGCTACAATGAGCAGTTCTTC.

This clonotype was counted at least ten times. The rearrangement joins TRBV5-1 to TRBJ1-2; 8 nucleotides agree with TRBD1. The germline V gene has CDR1 SGHRS and CDR2 YFSETQ. The CDR3 runs to 15 residues. Germline trimming cut 0 bases from V and 5 bases from J; bases unmatched to any gene: 6. In nucleotides, the CDR3 is TGCGCCAGCAGCTTGGATGGACAGGGCGCTTATGGCTACACCTTC. It encodes CASSLDGQGAYGYTF.

In its sample, this clonotype was seen a few times. The chain links TRBV5-4 to TRBJ2-3, with 9 nucleotides matching TRBD2. The CDR3 covers 13 residues. The J segment lost 4 bases and the V segment lost 4 bases, leaving 1 base of the junction unmatched. From germline, CDR1 is SGHNT and CDR2 YYREEE (reference sequence). This CDR3 reads CASSAGGPDTQYF. DNA for the CDR3: TGTGCCAGCAGCGCGGGGGGGCCAGATACGCAGTATTTT.

The rearrangement uses TRBV29-1 and TRBJ2-1, with TRBD2 identical over 10 bases. The CDR3 has 14 residues. Germline V CDR1 and CDR2: SQVTM, ANQGSEA. The junction had 2 bases not matched to a gene; V was cut back by 2 bases and J by 4 bases. CDR3 DNA sequence: TGCAGCGTTGAATTAGCGGGAGGTTACAATGAGCAGTTCTTC. Its translation: CSVELAGGYNEQFF.

The gene calls are TRBV6-6 and TRBJ1-3; D not resolved. Germline CDR1 is MNHNY and CDR2 is SVGAGI (reference sequence). The CDR3 runs to 15 residues. The V end lost 6 bases, the J end lost 0 bases, and 12 bases lay between the germline ends. CDR3 in DNA: TGTGCCAGCAGCCCCCCCACCTACTCTGGAAACACCATATATTTT. Translating it yields CASSPPTYSGNTIYF.

There are many counts of this clonotype. The V and J genes are TRBV19 and TRBJ1-5, with 8 bases aligning to TRBD1. Per germline, CDR1 LNHDA and CDR2 SQIVND (reference sequence). The CDR3 has 14 amino acids. After removal of 6 bases from V and 2 bases from J, the junction contained 3 bases not matched to a gene. Written as DNA, the CDR3 is TGTGCCAGTAGCCAGACAGGGGGCAATCAGCCCCAGCATTTT. Translated, it gives CASSQTGGNQPQHF.

This clonotype was recorded at least ten times. The gene calls are TRBV7-2 and TRBJ1-2; TRBD1 agrees at 9 bases. Germline V gene sequence: CDR1 SGHTA, CDR2 FQGNSA. The CDR3 runs 16 residues. The V segment lost 4 bases and the J segment 7 bases; nucleotides outside the gene matches: 13. The CDR3 coding sequence is TGTGCCAGCAGCTCCAACTCGATAACAGGGGGCTCTGGCTACACCTTC. Translating gives CASSSNSITGGSGYTF. Using reference TRBV7-2 and TRBJ1-2 for the parts outside the CDR3, the full variable domain is GAGVSQSPSNKVTEKGKDVELRCDPISGHTALYWYRQSLGQGLEFLIYFQGNSAPDKSGLPSDRFSAERTGGSVSTLTIQRTQQEDSAVYLCASSSNSITGGSGYTFGSGTRLTVV.

In its sample, this clonotype is medium-sized. V is TRBV7-8 and J is TRBJ1-1; D not resolved. CDR1 and CDR2 (germline): SGHVS, FQNEAQ. Trimming cost V 5 bases and J 6 bases, with 10 bases left between them. The CDR3 loop spans 12 amino acids. The CDR3 region has the DNA TGTGCCAGCAGCCCCTCTCGTGCTGAAGCTTTCTTT. It translates to CASSPSRAEAFF.

This clonotype was recorded many times. The chain combines TRBV2 with TRBJ2-6, with D perhaps given as TRBD1 or TRBD2 (5 bases each). Trimming removed 5 bases from V and 4 bases from J, with 12 bases in between. The CDR3 covers 15 residues. Germline CDR1 SNHLY, CDR2 FYNNEI. The CDR3 DNA reads as TGTGCCAGCAGTCAGGGTCCGGGAGGGGCCAACGTCCTGACTTTC. Translation gives CASSQGPGGANVLTF.

This clonotype was counted many times. V is TRBV2 and J is TRBJ2-7, with TRBD1 matching 7 bases. Per germline, CDR1 SNHLY and CDR2 FYNNEI. The CDR3 runs to 12 residues. V shed 3 bases, J shed 7 bases, and the junction held 3 bases outside the gene matches. Here the CDR3 reads CASSDRGREQYF. CDR3 sequence (DNA): TGTGCCAGCAGTGACAGGGGGAGAGAGCAGTACTTC. The variable domain in full, with the rest retrieved from reference TRBV2 and TRBJ2-7, is EPEVTQTPSHQVTQMGQEVILRCVPISNHLYFYWYRQILGQKVEFLVSFYNNEISEKSEIFDDQFSVERPDGSNFTLKIRSTKLEDSAMYFCASSDRGREQYFGPGTRLTVT.

This clonotype was seen ten or more times. CDR3: CASSLSDNEQFF. CDR3 DNA: TGTGCCAGCAGCTTATCTGACAATGAGCAGTTCTTC. This chain links TRBV11-2 with TRBJ2-1; D unresolved. The CDR3 totals 12 residues. CDR1 and CDR2 from the germline V gene are SGHAT and FQNNGV. The V end was cut by 2 bases, the J end by 5 bases, with 4 bases between.

This clonotype was seen repeatedly, ten times or more. The chain carries TRBV29-1 and TRBJ1-4, with 9 positions matching TRBD1. The V gene's germline CDR1 is SQVTM and CDR2 ANQGSEA. The V and J ends lost 4 bases and 6 bases, in that order; junction bases with no gene match: 12. The CDR3 runs 16 residues. The CDR3 is CSVAGTGRVSDEKLFF. CDR3 coding DNA: TGCAGCGTTGCGGGGACAGGGAGGGTATCGGATGAAAAACTGTTTTTT.

This clonotype showed up just a few times. The chain has TRBV7-3 and TRBJ1-1; maybe TRBD1 (5 bases). The germline gives CDR1 SGHTA, CDR2 FQGTGA. This CDR3 comprises 11 residues. V was shortened by 6 bases and J by 7 bases, with 9 bases between the two germline ends. CDR3: CASRGEVEAFF. The CDR3 DNA follows: TGTGCCAGCAGGGGGGAGGTTGAAGCTTTCTTT.

The chain has TRBV2 and TRBJ2-4; D is ambiguous. The V end lost 2 bases, the J end lost 0 bases, and 11 bases lay between the germline ends. Germline CDR1 SNHLY, CDR2 FYNNEI. The CDR3 extends over 16 amino acids. The CDR3 coding sequence is TGTGCCAGCAGTGAAACCCGTGACCTAGCCAAAAACATTCAGTACTTC. Translated: CASSETRDLAKNIQYF. Drawing the rest from reference TRBV2 and TRBJ2-4, the complete variable domain is EPEVTQTPSHQVTQMGQEVILRCVPISNHLYFYWYRQILGQKVEFLVSFYNNEISEKSEIFDDQFSVERPDGSNFTLKIRSTKLEDSAMYFCASSETRDLAKNIQYFGAGTRLSVL.

This clonotype has at least ten counts. This rearrangement joins TRBV4-2 to TRBJ2-3; TRBD2 matches 10 bases. Germline V gives CDR1 LGHNA, CDR2 YNFKEQ. Trimming cost V 0 bases and J 2 bases; bases outside gene matches: 2. The CDR3 length is 16 residues. CDR3 DNA: TGTGCCAGCAGCCAAGACGGACTAGCGGACACAGATACGCAGTATTTT. Translation: CASSQDGLADTDTQYF.

This clonotype was recorded at least ten times. This sequence joins TRBV11-2 and TRBJ2-1; 8 nucleotides align to TRBD2. Germline V gene sequence: CDR1 SGHAT, CDR2 FQNNGV. Germline trimming cut 4 bases from V and 4 bases from J; bases unmatched to any gene: 6. CDR3 length: 15 residues. CDR3: CASSWQRGLYNEQFF. The DNA for the CDR3 is TGTGCCAGCAGCTGGCAGCGGGGGCTATACAATGAGCAGTTCTTC.

This clonotype occurred many times. The J gene is TRBJ2-1, the V gene TRBV7-6; D perhaps matches TRBD2 (5 bases). The germline CDR1 and CDR2 sequences are SGHVS and FNYEAQ. Trimming stripped 1 base from V and 4 bases from J, with 14 bases between. This CDR3 is built from 16 residues. This CDR3 reads CASSLEGGGRYNEQFF. The DNA for the CDR3 is TGTGCCAGCAGCTTAGAGGGCGGAGGACGTTACAATGAGCAGTTCTTC.

By proportion, this clonotype is medium-sized. This CDR3 reads CASSLGLAGDTGELFF. CDR3 sequence (DNA): TGTGCCAGCAGCTTAGGCTTAGCGGGGGACACCGGGGAGCTGTTTTTT. The rearrangement links TRBV13 to TRBJ2-2; 9 bases are shared with TRBD2. This CDR3 contains 16 residues. The junction had 2 bases not matched to a gene; V was cut back by 0 bases and J by 3 bases. Per germline, CDR1 PRHDT and CDR2 FYEKMQ (reference sequence).

This clonotype showed up many times. V and J are TRBV7-6 and TRBJ2-2; D uncertain. The CDR3 is made up of 15 amino acids. Germline assignment: CDR1 SGHVS and CDR2 FNYEAQ. The V and J ends lost 5 bases and 5 bases respectively, with 15 bases between them. CDR3 nucleotides: TGTGCCAGCAGCCCGTCTCGGGTCGGGACCGGGGAGCTGTTTTTT. Its translation is CASSPSRVGTGELFF.

This clonotype was counted ten times or more. V and J are TRBV19 and TRBJ1-1, with unresolved D. Trimming took off 5 bases at V and 1 base at J, with 8 bases between the two ends. The CDR3 length is 13 residues. The germline CDR1 and CDR2 sequences are LNHDA and SQIVND (reference sequence). CDR3 residues: CASSQTRNTEAFF. The CDR3 bases are TGTGCCAGTAGTCAGACTCGGAACACTGAAGCTTTCTTT.

At least ten counts were recorded for this clonotype. The gene calls are TRBV11-3 and TRBJ2-1, with D possibly TRBD2 on 6 matching bases. With 0 bases removed from V and 3 bases from J, the gap between germline ends came to 9 bases. The CDR3 sequence is 15 residues long. Germline values: CDR1 SGHNT, CDR2 YENEEA. CDR3 region: CASSLDSGLYNEQFF. The CDR3 region has the DNA TGTGCCAGCAGCTTAGATAGCGGTCTCTACAATGAGCAGTTCTTC.

This clonotype came up many times. V is TRBV19 and J is TRBJ1-2, with D perhaps TRBD1 (5 bases). The CDR3 spans 12 residues. Trimming cost V 5 bases and J 4 bases, with 8 bases left between them. Germline assignment: CDR1 LNHDA and CDR2 SQIVND (reference sequence). The CDR3 sequence: CASSQGFYGYTF. Written as DNA, the CDR3 is TGTGCCAGTAGTCAGGGATTCTATGGCTACACCTTC.

This clonotype was observed a few times. The rearrangement links TRBV19 to TRBJ1-1; D gene uncertain. From germline, CDR1 is LNHDA and CDR2 SQIVND (reference sequence). The CDR3 has 15 amino acids. V lost 4 bases, J lost 1 base, and 13 bases lay in between. In DNA, the CDR3 is TGTGCCAGTAGTAGCCCGGCGGAGTGGAACACTGAAGCTTTCTTT. Its protein product is CASSSPAEWNTEAFF.

This clonotype has a count of ten or more. The chain employs TRBV9 and TRBJ2-3; D not certain. V lost 0 bases and J lost 4, with 3 bases in between. CDR3 length equals 12 residues. Germline-derived CDR1 and CDR2 are SGDLS and YYNGEE. CDR3: CASSVGSDTQYF. CDR3 nucleotides: TGTGCCAGCAGCGTAGGTTCAGATACGCAGTATTTT.

This clonotype was picked up many times. The chain links TRBV12-3 or TRBV12-4 to TRBJ1-1; perhaps TRBD1 as D (6 bases). V lost 7 bases, J lost 3 bases, and 12 bases lay in between. CDR3 length equals 13 residues. The CDR3 reads CASTLRTDTEAFF. The CDR3 bases are TGTGCCAGCACCCTCAGGACAGACACTGAAGCTTTCTTT.

The table lists this clonotype with many counts. CDR3 DNA: TGCGCCAGCAATGACAGGGGTTTTTGGGTCAATCAGCCCCAGCATTTT. Translating gives CASNDRGFWVNQPQHF. V gene TRBV10-2 combines with J gene TRBJ1-5; TRBD1 agrees at 8 bases. The CDR3 consists of 16 residues. Germline lookup yields CDR1 WSHSY and CDR2 SAAADI. V shed 7 bases, J shed 3 bases, and the junction held 11 bases outside the gene matches.